This T cell receptor (beta chain) was sequenced during a study of CD8+ T cells in alopecia areata. Study in general: Dosing with tofacitinib proceeded for 6 to 18 months, followed by 6 months off drug.

Points on this clone: As yet, its antigen is unknown.

It was cDNA, reverse transcribed from extracted RNA, that served as the sequencing template. Produced via immunoSEQ multiplex PCR; TCRdb's table is partial and in-frame only. The table shows under 350,000 clones, with 55% to 75% occurring only once. Regarding the study as a whole: Under tofacitinib, fewer expanded CD8+ clones appeared among the top 100 scalp clones. Across lesional scalp, and particularly alopecia totalis/universalis, clonality surpassed that of normal scalp.

The treatment here: oral pan-JAK inhibitor, 5-10 mg twice daily. Alopecia areata patients provided lesional scalp punch biopsies and peripheral blood. Here the sequenced sample was CD4+ T cells sorted from blood, taken at week 24, from a patient treated with tofacitinib. The receptor was derived from a human donor with alopecia areata.

The CDR3 is CAWCTVDAGVGTEAFF. The CDR3 DNA reads TGTGCCTGGTGTACGGTGGATGCAGGGGTTGGGACTGAAGCTTTCTTT. The chain links TRBV30 to TRBJ1-1, with a weak D call TRBD1 (6 bases). This CDR3 has 16 amino acids. Trimming removed 5 bases from V and 5 bases from J, with 24 bases in between. In germline, CDR1 is GTSNPN, CDR2 SVGIG (reference sequence).